This T cell receptor beta chain was sequenced for a study of early T cells in non-severe SARS-CoV-2 infection (dated by TCRdb to about 2021). Describing the broader study: Because TCR sequencing relied on bulk RNA taken from unsorted whole blood, pairing of alpha and beta chains was not possible. What the study reported, not specific to this receptor: VDJdb matching was skewed toward anti-spike CD8 responses and likely underestimated virus-specific expansions by missing private and CD4 specificities.

This was a case-control study nested in a cohort of healthcare workers in London, UK, who had nasopharyngeal swab PCR tests and blood samples taken every week. Between 23 and 31 March 2020, the week of the UK lockdown, healthcare workers were enrolled and then followed up weekly for as long as 16 weeks. This clonotype has a handful of counts. Its antigen has not been determined. No base-level quality is on record; no much larger clone is a single base apart. Libraries were prepared through 5' RACE. The listed sequencing device is NextSeq 500. The TCR library protocol attached unique molecular identifiers to individual cDNA molecules to correct for sequencing error and PCR bias. Both TCR alpha and beta chains were sequenced, and tight co-correlation was observed between alpha and beta sequence abundances in each sample. Under the source paper's analysis protocol: Decombinator V4 was used to annotate TCR sequences for V gene, J gene and CDR3. Expanded TCRs were defined as changing significantly between any two time points under a Poisson model with p below 0.0001. TCR abundances were normalised to the total number of TCRs sequenced per sample and were expressed as counts per million. MAIT TCRs were defined by TRAV1-2 paired with TRAJ12, TRAJ20 or TRAJ33, and iNKT TCRs by TRAV10 paired with TRAJ18. A search of VDJdb, accessed on 1 November 2021, was run for TCRs annotated to CMV, EBV and SARS-CoV-2, with TCRs annotated for multiple antigens excluded. TCRdb handled the public reads itself, with Q25 trimming in fastp and clone calling in MiXCR, and kept productive beta chains. Rows are unified per CDR3 protein, each entry keeping the most common DNA and genes. TCRdb's processing, not the study's, gives the V and J calls here. This sample holds 100,000 to 120,000 distinct CDR3 sequences; over 9.5% were observed only once. Clones ranked in the top ten supply 3.8% of the sample.

The CDR3 numbers 16 residues from cysteine through phenylalanine. Here the CDR3 DNA is all that survives: 48 bases in frame from base 1. The germline V gene (reference sequence) provides CDR1 SEHNR and CDR2 FQNEAQ. Deletion took 5 bases off V and 4 bases off J, with a span of 18 bases between the germline ends. This chain is built from TRBV7-9 and TRBJ1-3; there is no confident call for the D gene. The receptor was isolated from an adult who was a healthcare worker with PCR-confirmed SARS-CoV-2 infection or an uninfected control (not recorded which). The sequences come from whole blood, collected at baseline. The CDR3 sequence is CASSESWGDTGNTIYF. Read as DNA, the sequence is TGTGCCAGCAGCGAATCGTGGGGAGACACAGGAAACACCATATATTTT.